The rows below give T cell receptor beta chains drawn from one sample of a study of blood T cells in healthy people across ages. Each CDR3 protein is one row after TCRdb ran MiXCR on the 5' RACE reads. The sample shows about 1,000,000 distinct CDR3 sequences, less than 50% of them seen only once. Sequences were obtained from blood. The receptors derive from an older woman in good health. Each CDR3 is given with its conserved first and last residue. D genes are given only for firm matches. Part of the rows lack a size; the others show once, few, many or a class for expanded clones.

clone_size	d_call	v_call	j_call	cdr3_nt	cdr3_aa
NA	TRBD1	TRBV9	TRBJ1-2	TGTGCCAGCAGCTCAGGACAGGGGTGGGGCTACACCTTC	CASSSGQGWGYTF
few	TRBD2	TRBV20-1	TRBJ2-1	TGCAGTGCCTACCCGAGGGGATCTCTCACTAGCGGGTCTGATGAGCAGTTCTTC	CSAYPRGSLTSGSDEQFF
NA	NA	TRBV10-2	TRBJ2-5	TGCGCCAGCAGTGTGGGCAATGAAGAGACCCAGTACTTC	CASSVGNEETQYF
NA	NA	TRBV28	TRBJ1-6	TGTGCCAGCAGCCCTGTGGTCAGGGTCGGAGATAATTCACCCCTCCACTTT	CASSPVVRVGDNSPLHF
many	TRBD2	TRBV5-1	TRBJ2-5	TGCGCCAGCAGCTCAGCGGGAGTCCAAGAGACCCAGTACTTC	CASSSAGVQETQYF
NA	TRBD2	TRBV20-1	TRBJ2-1	TGCAGTGCTAGTAGCGGGGGGATTAGACCCTACAATGAGCAGTTCTTC	CSASSGGIRPYNEQFF
NA	NA	TRBV7-9	TRBJ2-5	TGTGCCAGCAGCCCATCTCCGGGATTACAAGAGACCCAGTACTTC	CASSPSPGLQETQYF
NA	TRBD1	TRBV3-1	TRBJ1-2	TGTGCCAGCAGCCAAGTCGGGACAGCTATGGGCGGCTACACCTTC	CASSQVGTAMGGYTF
NA	NA	TRBV18	TRBJ1-4	TGTGCCAGCTCCCGAGGGGCGTCCTTAAATGAAAAACTGTTTTTT	CASSRGASLNEKLFF
NA	TRBD1	TRBV5-6	TRBJ1-2	TGTGCCAGCAGCTTGTCGACAGGGCTCTATGGCTACACCTTC	CASSLSTGLYGYTF
NA	TRBD2	TRBV20-1	TRBJ2-7	TGCAGTGCTAGAGGGGGAGCGGGAGGGTACAATGAGCAGTACTTC	CSARGGAGGYNEQYF
once	NA	TRBV27	TRBJ1-2	TGTGCCAGCAGTTTAGGTGGGAGACGTGAAGACTACACCTTC	CASSLGGRREDYTF
few	NA	TRBV4-2	TRBJ2-1	TGTGCCAGCAGCCGGGGGGCAGACAATGAGCAGTTCTTC	CASSRGADNEQFF
NA	TRBD1	TRBV6-2/TRBV6-3	TRBJ2-4	TGTGCCAGCAGTTCACAGGGGAATCTAGCCAAAAACATTCAGTACTTC	CASSSQGNLAKNIQYF
NA	NA	TRBV6-1	TRBJ2-1	TGTGCCAGCAGTAGCCGAACCTACGAGCAGTTCTTC	CASSSRTYEQFF
few	NA	TRBV29-1	TRBJ2-5	TGCAGCGTTTTGTGGGAGACCCAGTACTTC	CSVLWETQYF
many	NA	TRBV7-2	TRBJ2-1	TGTGCCAGCAGCCCGCGGACAAGCTCCTACAATGAGCAGTTCTTC	CASSPRTSSYNEQFF
NA	TRBD2	TRBV20-1	TRBJ2-7	TGCAGTGCTAGATCTCGACTAGCGGGATCCTACGAGCAGTACTTC	CSARSRLAGSYEQYF
NA	TRBD2	TRBV5-1	TRBJ2-7	TGCGCCAGCAGCTTACTATCAGCGGGAGGGGGAGCAGCGTACAATGAGCAGTACTTC	CASSLLSAGGGAAYNEQYF
NA	TRBD1	TRBV7-2	TRBJ2-7	TGTGCCAGCAGCTTAGGACAGGGGTATTCCGAGCAGTACTTC	CASSLGQGYSEQYF
NA	NA	TRBV10-1	TRBJ2-7	TGCGCCAGCAGGAAGGACGAGCGGGCTCGCTACGAGCAGTACTTC	CASRKDERARYEQYF
few	NA	TRBV6-2/TRBV6-3	TRBJ2-7	TGTGCCAGCAGTTACAACTCGCCGAGGGGCGAGCAGTACTTC	CASSYNSPRGEQYF
few	TRBD1	TRBV7-2	TRBJ1-6	TGTGCCAGCAGCTTGACAGGGTATTCACCCCTCCACTTT	CASSLTGYSPLHF
few	TRBD2	TRBV9	TRBJ2-1	TGTGCCAGCAGCCCGGAGCTAATGTCTAGCGGGAGAGCCAATGAGCAGTTCTTC	CASSPELMSSGRANEQFF
few	TRBD1	TRBV2	TRBJ2-7	TGTGCCAGCAGTGGACAGGGGCAGTACGAGCAGTACTTC	CASSGQGQYEQYF
NA	NA	TRBV20-1	TRBJ2-3	TGCAGTGCTAGAGATCCCCGGGGAGTCGCAGATACGCAGTATTTT	CSARDPRGVADTQYF
NA	TRBD1	TRBV7-9	TRBJ1-4	TGTGCCAGCAGCTTAGCCGCGAAGGGACAGAATAATGAAAAACTGTTTTTT	CASSLAAKGQNNEKLFF
once	NA	TRBV5-1	TRBJ1-1	TGCGCCAGCAGCCCCCAGGCTGTGAACACTGAAGCTTTCTTT	CASSPQAVNTEAFF
few	NA	TRBV20-1	TRBJ2-5	TGCAGTGCCCGACCTGTATGGGAGACCCAGTACTTC	CSARPVWETQYF
few	NA	TRBV15	TRBJ2-7	TGTGCCACCAGCAGAGACCCCACAATAGCGGCCGAGCAGTACTTC	CATSRDPTIAAEQYF
NA	NA	TRBV28	TRBJ2-2	TGTGCCAGCAGCCCTACTCGGGGTGGGGACACCGGGGAGCTGTTTTTT	CASSPTRGGDTGELFF
NA	NA	TRBV10-3	TRBJ2-6	TGTGCCATCAGTGGAACTCCCTCTGGGGCCAACGTCCTGACTTTC	CAISGTPSGANVLTF
NA	TRBD1	TRBV28	TRBJ2-1	TGTGCCAGCAGTTCCAATAGGGGGCCCGGACGCTACAATGAGCAGTTCTTC	CASSSNRGPGRYNEQFF
few	TRBD2	TRBV20-1	TRBJ2-7	TGCAGTGCTAGAGGACTAGCGGGAATCTACGAGCAGTACTTC	CSARGLAGIYEQYF
few	TRBD2	TRBV9	TRBJ2-3	TGTGCCAGTGCCCCTTTAGCGGGAGGAGGCACAGATACGCAGTATTTT	CASAPLAGGGTDTQYF
NA	TRBD1	TRBV7-2	TRBJ2-1	TGTGCCAGCAGCCAGACAGGGCGATACAATGAGCAGTTCTTC	CASSQTGRYNEQFF
few	NA	TRBV12-3/TRBV12-4	TRBJ2-5	TGTGCCAGCAGACGTGCTATATCGACAGGCCAGGGTCAAGAGACCCAGTACTTC	CASRRAISTGQGQETQYF
few	NA	TRBV29-1	TRBJ2-1	TGCAGCGTTGACCCTCCCCGGGGTACCGTTGAGCAGTTCTTC	CSVDPPRGTVEQFF
NA	TRBD2	TRBV20-1	TRBJ2-2	TGCAGTGCTACAGCGGGAGGGACCGGGGAGCTGTTTTTT	CSATAGGTGELFF
once	TRBD1	TRBV7-8	TRBJ2-7	TGTGCCAGCAGCTTTAATCCCAGGATCGGACAGGCTATCTACGAGCAGTACTTC	CASSFNPRIGQAIYEQYF
NA	TRBD1	TRBV5-1	TRBJ2-7	TGCGCCAGCAGCTCCCCCTGGACAGGGGGCATGTACGAGCAGTACTTC	CASSSPWTGGMYEQYF
NA	NA	TRBV10-3	TRBJ1-6	TGTGCCATCAGAGACGAGGTGGATAGTTCACCCCTCCACTTT	CAIRDEVDSSPLHF
NA	NA	TRBV20-1	TRBJ2-1	TGCAGTGCTAGAGATAGGACGAGCTCCTACAATGAGCAGTTCTTC	CSARDRTSSYNEQFF
NA	NA	TRBV28	TRBJ2-3	TGTGCCAGCAGGCCAGGACAGGACTACACAGATACGCAGTATTTT	CASRPGQDYTDTQYF
few	TRBD1	TRBV28	TRBJ2-2	TGTGCCAGCAGGTTGGGGACAGTTACCGGGGAGCTGTTTTTT	CASRLGTVTGELFF